This TCR beta chain derives from a study of spatial heterogeneity in lung cancer. The length of the CDR3 is 15 residues. CDR1 and CDR2 (germline): SEHNR, FQNEAQ (reference sequence). Trimming shortened V by 5 bases and J by 6 bases, and 16 bases separated the two germline ends. TCRdb reprocessed the 5' RACE reads via MiXCR and lists one record per CDR3 protein. The table shows over 50,000 distinct CDR3 sequences, with 6.3% occurring only once. As for time point: sample taken at primary tumor resection. In each case, whole RNA from tumor, nontumor lung or frozen PBMC was sequenced unsorted. Sample: PBMCs, taken at surgery. The receptor's source is a female donor with early-stage non-small cell lung cancer. The chain is built from TRBV7-9 and TRBJ2-2; no clear D. The CDR3 nucleotides are TGTGCCAGCAGCCCAATGGTTGACATCCCCGGGGAGCTGTTTTTT. This gives the protein CASSPMVDIPGELFF.